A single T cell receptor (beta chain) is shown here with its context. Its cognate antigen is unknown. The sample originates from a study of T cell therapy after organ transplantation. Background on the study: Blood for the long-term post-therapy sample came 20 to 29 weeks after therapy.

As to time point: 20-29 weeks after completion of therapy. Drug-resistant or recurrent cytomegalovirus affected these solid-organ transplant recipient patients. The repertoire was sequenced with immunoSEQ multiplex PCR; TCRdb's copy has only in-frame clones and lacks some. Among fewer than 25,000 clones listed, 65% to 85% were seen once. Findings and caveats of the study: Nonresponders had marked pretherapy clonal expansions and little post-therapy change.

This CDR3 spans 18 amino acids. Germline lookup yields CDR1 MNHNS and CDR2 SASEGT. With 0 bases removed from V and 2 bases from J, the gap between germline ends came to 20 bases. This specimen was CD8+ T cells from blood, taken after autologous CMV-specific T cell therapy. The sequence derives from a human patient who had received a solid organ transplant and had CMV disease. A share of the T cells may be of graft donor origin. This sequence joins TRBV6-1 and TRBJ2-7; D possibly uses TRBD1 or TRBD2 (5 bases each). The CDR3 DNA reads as TGTGCCAGCAGTGAAGCACGTTCGGGGCAGGCCCTCACCTACGAGCAGTACTTC. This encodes CASSEARSGQALTYEQYF.